The next 16 T cell receptor beta chains were all read from a single sample in a study of T cells after yellow fever vaccination. TCRdb redid the calling of the 5' RACE reads with MiXCR, one entry per CDR3 protein. The table lists roughly 300,000 distinct CDR3 sequences, around 7.3% of them singletons. This specimen consisted of PBMCs, obtained roughly 47 days after the first yellow fever vaccination. The source is a man aged 18 to 30 who received the YFV17D yellow fever vaccine.

The chain uses TRBV19 and TRBJ1-4; D might be TRBD1 (5 bases). V lost 3 bases, J lost 8 bases, and 13 bases lay in between. Germline assignment: CDR1 LNHDA and CDR2 SQIVND (reference sequence). This CDR3 region has 14 residues. The CDR3, as DNA: TGTGCCAGTAGTATGGGCAGGGAGGGGGAAAAACTGTTTTTT. It translates to CASSMGREGEKLFF.

This clonotype came up a few times. The rearrangement uses TRBV28 and TRBJ2-1; D is uncertain. V was cut by 3 bases and J by 2 bases, with 11 bases left in between. The CDR3 sequence is 15 residues long. Germline V lookup: CDR1 MDHEN, CDR2 SYDVKM. CDR3 protein: CASSFLGRTYNEQFF. The DNA for the CDR3 is TGTGCCAGCAGTTTTCTCGGGCGAACCTACAATGAGCAGTTCTTC.

This clonotype was counted only a few times. The chain has TRBV12-5 and TRBJ1-1; 7 bases align to TRBD1. The CDR3 spans 13 residues. J was trimmed by 8 bases and V by 6 bases; bases with no gene match: 9. CDR1 is LGHNT and CDR2 is FRNRAP in the germline V gene. The CDR3: CASGRDRDEEAFF. CDR3 nucleotide sequence: TGTGCTAGTGGCCGAGACAGGGACGAGGAAGCTTTCTTT.

The CDR3 spells CASSQGSLGAWGNTEAFF. CDR3 coding DNA: TGCGCCAGCAGCCAAGGTTCTCTAGGGGCGTGGGGTAACACTGAAGCTTTCTTT. The chain recombines TRBV4-3 with TRBJ1-1; tentatively, D is TRBD1 (5 bases). In germline, CDR1 is LGHNA, CDR2 YSLEER. This CDR3 contains 18 residues. Deletions cut 1 base from V and 2 bases from J, with 20 bases between.

There are a few counts of this clonotype. This rearrangement joins TRBV4-1 to TRBJ2-3; maybe TRBD2 (6 bases). From germline, CDR1 is MGHRA and CDR2 YSYEKL. Trimming took 0 bases from V and 1 from J, leaving 14 bases between them. The CDR3 contains 17 residues. CDR3 region: CASSQEGGVARTDTQYF. CDR3 DNA sequence: TGCGCCAGCAGCCAAGAGGGGGGTGTGGCCCGCACAGATACGCAGTATTTT.

This clonotype was seen many times. The chain is built from TRBV6-6 and TRBJ2-5, with D possibly matching TRBD2 (6 bases). The V and J ends lost 7 bases and 2 bases respectively, with 11 bases between them. This CDR3 contains 13 residues. The germline V gene encodes CDR1 MNHNY and CDR2 SVGAGI (reference sequence). CDR3 DNA sequence: TGTGCCAGCACATGGGGGGAACAAGAGACCCAGTACTTC. Translating it yields CASTWGEQETQYF.

This clonotype was found a few times. The V gene is TRBV20-1, the J gene TRBJ2-5; TRBD1 might be the D (6 bases). CDR1 is DFQATT, CDR2 SNEGSKA, per germline (reference sequence). Trimming shortened V by 6 bases and J by 5 bases, and 16 bases separated the two germline ends. The length of the CDR3 is 13 residues. CDR3 DNA sequence: TGCAGTGCCAGGAGGACAGTAACGGAGACCCAGTACTTC. Protein product: CSARRTVTETQYF.

V is TRBV28 and J is TRBJ2-6; 8 positions agree with TRBD2. CDR1 is MDHEN and CDR2 is SYDVKM in the germline V gene. The CDR3 runs to 17 residues. V trimming: 7 bases; J trimming: 2 bases; junction bases outside the gene matches: 10. Here the CDR3 DNA reads TGTGCCAGCACTCAACGGGGGGGCGGCGCTGGGGCCAACGTCCTGACTTTC. It encodes CASTQRGGGAGANVLTF.

This clonotype was observed a few times. The chain joins TRBV3-1 to TRBJ1-2, with 9 nucleotides matching TRBD1. V lost 2 bases, J lost 8 bases, and 12 bases stayed unmatched. The CDR3 is made up of 16 amino acids. Germline V gene lookup returns CDR1 LGHDT and CDR2 YNNKEL (reference sequence). CDR3 sequence (DNA): TGTGCCAGCAGCCAATCGAACCGGGACAGGGCAGAGGGCTACACCTTC. Protein: CASSQSNRDRAEGYTF. Drawing the rest from reference TRBV3-1 and TRBJ1-2, the complete variable domain is DTAVSQTPKYLVTQMGNDKSIKCEQNLGHDTMYWYKQDSKKFLKIMFSYNNKELIINETVPNRFSPKSPDKAHLNLHINSLELGDSAVYFCASSQSNRDRAEGYTFGSGTRLTVV.

This chain connects TRBV19 to TRBJ1-5; D not resolved. This CDR3 is 13 amino acids long. V shed 7 bases and J shed 7 bases, with 14 bases lying between them. Per germline, CDR1 LNHDA and CDR2 SQIVND (reference sequence). CDR3: CASNVFVGQPQHF. CDR3 bases: TGTGCCAGTAATGTTTTTGTCGGACAGCCCCAGCATTTT.

The chain recombines TRBV7-2 with TRBJ2-1, with D possibly being TRBD2 (5 bases). This CDR3 is built from 17 residues. Looked up from germline, CDR1 is SGHTA and CDR2 is FQGNSA. Trimming pared 2 bases from V and 2 bases from J, leaving 16 bases between. The CDR3 is CASSLIASDFTYNEQFF. The CDR3 DNA follows: TGTGCCAGCAGCTTAATAGCGTCTGACTTTACCTACAATGAGCAGTTCTTC.

In this sample, this clonotype turned up a few times. J is TRBJ2-1 and V is TRBV11-2; D remains ambiguous. Looked up from germline, CDR1 is SGHAT and CDR2 is FQNNGV. The CDR3 has 12 residues. The V and J ends lost 3 bases and 7 bases respectively, with 7 bases between them. The CDR3 loop is CASSFYSNEQFF. In DNA, the CDR3 is TGTGCCAGCAGCTTCTACAGTAATGAGCAGTTCTTC. The complete variable domain, with remaining parts taken from reference TRBV11-2 and TRBJ2-1, reads EAGVAQSPRYKIIEKRQSVAFWCNPISGHATLYWYQQILGQGPKLLIQFQNNGVVDDSQLPKDRFSAERLKGVDSTLKIQPAKLEDSAVYLCASSFYSNEQFFGPGTRLTVL.

The V and J genes are TRBV5-1 and TRBJ2-7, with D tentatively TRBD2 (7 bases). Trimming removed 8 bases at V and 0 bases at J, with 12 bases between. Germline V gives CDR1 SGHRS, CDR2 YFSETQ. The CDR3 totals 13 residues. CDR3 amino acids: CARGRGSSYEQYV. As DNA, the CDR3 is TGCGCCAGAGGGAGGGGGAGCTCCTACGAGCAGTACGTC.

This clonotype has a handful of counts. J is TRBJ2-1 and V is TRBV5-6; D might be TRBD2 (7 bases). The CDR3 length is 16 residues. CDR1 SGHDT and CDR2 YYEEEE come from the germline V gene. V was pared by 1 base and J by 7 bases, with 18 bases between. Here the CDR3 reads CASSLIWMGGPNEQFF. The DNA of the CDR3 is TGTGCCAGCAGCTTGATATGGATGGGGGGGCCAAATGAGCAGTTCTTC.

This clonotype came up a few times. The chain combines TRBV29-1 with TRBJ2-3; D may correspond to TRBD1 or TRBD2 (6 bases each). Trimming left V 7 bases short and J 6 bases short, with 14 bases between. The CDR3 contains 12 residues. The germline V gene has CDR1 SQVTM and CDR2 ANQGSEA. The CDR3 region is CSGSGGGDTQYF. Written as DNA, the CDR3 is TGCAGCGGAAGCGGAGGGGGGGATACGCAGTATTTT.

The chain recombines TRBV20-1 with TRBJ1-1; D is unclear. From germline, CDR1 is DFQATT and CDR2 SNEGSKA (reference sequence). The CDR3 covers 14 residues. Trimming stripped 3 bases from V and 2 bases from J, with 13 bases between. In DNA form, the CDR3 reads TGCAGTGCTAGCCAAGGGCCATTAAACACTGAAGCTTTCTTT. This gives the protein CSASQGPLNTEAFF.